A single sample gave rise to the 10 T cell receptor beta chains below, sequenced in a study of blood T cell repertoires in COVID-19. Only in-frame clones appear in the TCRdb table, and some are missing; sequencing was by immunoSEQ multiplex PCR. The sample carries hundreds of thousands of clones, about four fifths recorded once. The sequenced sample was peripheral blood. These receptors all come from an elderly woman with COVID-19, enrolled during active disease.

The chain joins TRBV5-1 to TRBJ1-1; TRBD1 might be the D (6 bases). This CDR3 contains 13 residues. Germline assignment: CDR1 SGHRS and CDR2 YFSETQ. Trimming shortened V by 4 bases and J by 4 bases, and 11 bases separated the two germline ends. The CDR3, as DNA: TGCGCCAGCAGCCCAGGGGCAGGCACTGAAGCTTTCTTT. This sequence encodes CASSPGAGTEAFF.

This chain links TRBV30 with TRBJ1-5; D might be TRBD1 (6 bases). The CDR3 consists of 15 residues. Between the trimmed V and J ends, which lost 0 bases and 2 bases, there was a span of 11 bases. Germline V gives CDR1 GTSNPN, CDR2 SVGIG (reference sequence). Written as DNA, the CDR3 is TGTGCCTGGAGTGTCCAGGGGAGGGGCAATCAGCCCCAGCATTTT. Encoded protein: CAWSVQGRGNQPQHF.

The chain carries TRBV5-8 and TRBJ1-4, with 7 bases identical to TRBD1. The CDR3 runs 18 residues. Germline assignment: CDR1 SGHTS and CDR2 YDEGEE. V lost 0 bases and J lost 8; bases outside the gene matches: 16. The DNA of the CDR3 is TGTGCCAGCAGCTTGGGACAGGGCGGAAATCGGTTTGGGGAAAAACTGTTTTTT. Translated, it gives CASSLGQGGNRFGEKLFF. The full variable domain, rest sourced from reference TRBV5-8 and TRBJ1-4, is EAGVTQSPTHLIKTRGQQATLRCSPISGHTSVYWYQQALGLGLQFLLWYDEGEERNRGNFPPRFSGRQFPNYSSELNVNALELEDSALYLCASSLGQGGNRFGEKLFFGSGTQLSVL.

The chain couples TRBV18 to TRBJ1-2; 8 nucleotides align to TRBD1. V shed 1 base, J shed 3 bases, and the junction held 4 bases outside the gene matches. CDR1 is KGHSH and CDR2 is LQKENI in the germline V gene. The CDR3 covers 15 residues. DNA for the CDR3: TGTGCCAGCTCACCACAAGAGGGACAGGACTATGGCTACACCTTC. Its translation: CASSPQEGQDYGYTF.

The gene calls are TRBV10-3 and TRBJ2-1, with a weak D call TRBD1 (6 bases). Germline V gene lookup returns CDR1 ENHRY and CDR2 SYGVKD. V shed 5 bases and J shed 8 bases, with 10 bases lying between them. This CDR3 has 12 amino acids. CDR3 sequence (DNA): TGTGCCATCAGTCCAGGGGTCTATGAGCAGTTCTTC. Protein: CAISPGVYEQFF.

Concerning this clone: At one end, the junction sequence differs from germline, possibly due to a read error. This rearrangement joins TRBV7-7 to TRBJ2-2; TRBD1 agrees at 7 bases. The CDR3 contains 15 residues. Germline V gene sequence: CDR1 SSHAT, CDR2 FNYEAQ (reference sequence). CDR3 coding DNA: TGTGCTAGCAGCTTAACAGGGGCCGGCACCGGGGAGCTGTTTTTT. Translating gives CASSLTGAGTGELFF.

This clone turned up a few times. CDR3 in amino acids: CASSYTRAHEQFF. The CDR3 region has the DNA TGTGCCAGCAGTTACACCAGGGCCCATGAGCAGTTCTTC. The chain has TRBV6-5 and TRBJ2-1, with D maybe TRBD1 (5 bases). The length of the CDR3 is 13 residues. CDR1 and CDR2 (germline): MNHEY, SVGAGI. With 2 bases removed from V and 8 bases from J, the gap between germline ends came to 10 bases.

The rearrangement uses TRBV30 and TRBJ2-6; perhaps TRBD1 as D (6 bases). V shed 7 bases and J shed 1 base, with 14 bases lying between them. Germline V gene lookup returns CDR1 GTSNPN and CDR2 SVGIG (reference sequence). This CDR3 has 15 residues. The CDR3 is CASPGALSGANVLTF. CDR3 DNA: TGTGCCTCACCAGGGGCTTTATCTGGGGCCAACGTCCTGACTTTC.

This clone was picked up a small number of times. CDR3 protein: CASSFRDGELFF. CDR3 in DNA: TGTGCCAGCAGCTTCCGGGACGGGGAGCTGTTTTTT. The chain joins TRBV7-2 to TRBJ2-2, with TRBD2 as a possible D gene (5 bases). V lost 3 bases to trimming and J lost 7 bases, with 6 bases between them. Germline CDR1 and CDR2: SGHTA and FQGNSA. The CDR3 has 12 residues.

J is TRBJ1-6 and V is TRBV18; D ambiguous. CDR3 length: 13 amino acids. V lost 3 bases to trimming and J lost 7 bases, with 7 bases between them. Germline CDR1 and CDR2: KGHSH and LQKENI. CDR3: CASSPPVNSPLHF. The DNA of the CDR3 is TGTGCCAGCTCACCCCCCGTCAATTCACCCCTCCACTTT.